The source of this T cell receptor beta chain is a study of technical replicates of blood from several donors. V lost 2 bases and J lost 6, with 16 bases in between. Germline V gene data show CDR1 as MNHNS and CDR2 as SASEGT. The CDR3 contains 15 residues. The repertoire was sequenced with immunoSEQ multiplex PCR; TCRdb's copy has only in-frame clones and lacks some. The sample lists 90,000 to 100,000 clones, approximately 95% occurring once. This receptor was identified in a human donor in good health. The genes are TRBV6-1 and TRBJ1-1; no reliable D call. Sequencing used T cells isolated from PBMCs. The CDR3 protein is CASSETVFGFAEAFF. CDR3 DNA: TGTGCCAGCAGTGAAACAGTGTTTGGTTTTGCTGAAGCTTTCTTT.